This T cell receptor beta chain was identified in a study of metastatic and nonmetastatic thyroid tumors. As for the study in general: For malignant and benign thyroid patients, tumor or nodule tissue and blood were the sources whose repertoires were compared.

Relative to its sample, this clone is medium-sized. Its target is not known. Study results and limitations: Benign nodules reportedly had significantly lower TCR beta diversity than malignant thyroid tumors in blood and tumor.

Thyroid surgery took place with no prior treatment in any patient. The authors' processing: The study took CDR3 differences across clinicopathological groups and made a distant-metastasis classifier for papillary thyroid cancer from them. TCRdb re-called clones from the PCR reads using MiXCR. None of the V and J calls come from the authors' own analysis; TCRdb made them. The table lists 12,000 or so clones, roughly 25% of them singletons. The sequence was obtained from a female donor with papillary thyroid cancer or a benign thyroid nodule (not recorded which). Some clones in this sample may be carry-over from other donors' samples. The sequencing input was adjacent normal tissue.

CDR3 protein: CASSSLAGVGNEQFF. In DNA form, the CDR3 reads TGTGCCAGCAGCTCCCTTGCGGGAGTCGGGAATGAGCAGTTCTTC. The rearrangement joins TRBV9 to TRBJ2-1, with 7 bases aligning to TRBD2. Germline V CDR1 and CDR2: SGDLS, YYNGEE. V gave up 4 bases and J gave up 7 bases; unmatched junction bases: 11. This CDR3 comprises 15 residues.